Listed below are T cell receptor beta chains from one sample, sequenced in a study of response to subunit inactivated influenza vaccine. A single record per CDR3 protein comes from TCRdb applying MiXCR to the RT-PCR reads. The sample has hundreds of thousands of distinct CDR3 sequences, over 9.5% seen once. Specimen: PBMCs from blood, collected on the day of vaccination. The receptors shown here come from a man aged 50 to 59 who received an inactivated influenza vaccine. The CDR3 runs from the conserved cysteine through the conserved F or W. D genes are given only for firm matches. Only part of the rows carry a size: once, few, many, or a class if the clone is expanded.

j_gene: TRBJ2-5
d_gene: NA
abundance: NA
v_gene: TRBV19
CDR3nt: TGTGCCAGTATGGGGACTCTCTCGGAGACCCAGTACTTC
CDR3aa: CASMGTLSETQYF

j_gene: TRBJ2-3
d_gene: NA
abundance: many
v_gene: TRBV5-1
CDR3nt: TGCGCCAGTCCCCAGAGGGCTGGAGATACGCAGTATTTT
CDR3aa: CASPQRAGDTQYF

j_gene: TRBJ2-5
d_gene: NA
abundance: few
v_gene: TRBV7-2
CDR3nt: TGTGCCAGCAGCTATACAGGGTCAGAGACCCAGTACTTC
CDR3aa: CASSYTGSETQYF

j_gene: TRBJ2-2
d_gene: TRBD2
abundance: NA
v_gene: TRBV2
CDR3nt: TGTGCCAGCAGTGCTCTAGCGGGGGACATCACCGGGGAGCTGTTTTTT
CDR3aa: CASSALAGDITGELFF

j_gene: TRBJ1-6
d_gene: TRBD1
abundance: NA
v_gene: TRBV7-9
CDR3nt: TGTGCCAGCAGCCCGACCGACAGGGGGCTTTCTTCACCCCTCCACTTT
CDR3aa: CASSPTDRGLSSPLHF

j_gene: TRBJ2-7
d_gene: NA
abundance: few
v_gene: TRBV20-1
CDR3nt: TGCAGTGCTAGGGACCCCCGCACCTACGAGCAGTACTTC
CDR3aa: CSARDPRTYEQYF

j_gene: TRBJ2-3
d_gene: TRBD2
abundance: NA
v_gene: TRBV20-1
CDR3nt: TGCAGTGCTTTCTCGGTAGCGGGAGGACCCACAGATACGCAGTATTTT
CDR3aa: CSAFSVAGGPTDTQYF

j_gene: TRBJ2-1
d_gene: NA
abundance: few
v_gene: TRBV4-3
CDR3nt: TGCGCCAGCAGCCAAGCTCCAGGGCTTTACAATGAGCAGTTCTTC
CDR3aa: CASSQAPGLYNEQFF

j_gene: TRBJ2-3
d_gene: NA
abundance: few
v_gene: TRBV20-1
CDR3nt: TGCAGTGCCCCGGAGGGGGGGAACACAGATACGCAGTATTTT
CDR3aa: CSAPEGGNTDTQYF

j_gene: TRBJ1-1
d_gene: NA
abundance: many
v_gene: TRBV29-1
CDR3nt: TGCAGCGTTTTCAGTAACGCTGAAGCTTTCTTT
CDR3aa: CSVFSNAEAFF

j_gene: TRBJ1-2
d_gene: NA
abundance: few
v_gene: TRBV10-3
CDR3nt: TGTGCCATCAGTGAGTTTCAGGGTGGGAGCTATGGCTACACCTTC
CDR3aa: CAISEFQGGSYGYTF

j_gene: TRBJ2-3
d_gene: NA
abundance: few
v_gene: TRBV7-2
CDR3nt: TGTGCCAGCAGCAGAGGGGTCCGCACAGATACGCAGTATTTT
CDR3aa: CASSRGVRTDTQYF

j_gene: TRBJ1-5
d_gene: NA
abundance: few
v_gene: TRBV7-2
CDR3nt: TGTGCCAGCGCACGGGGGGGGAATCAGCCCCAGCATTTT
CDR3aa: CASARGGNQPQHF

j_gene: TRBJ2-1
d_gene: TRBD2
abundance: NA
v_gene: TRBV6-2/TRBV6-3
CDR3nt: TGTGCCAGCAGTGCACGGACTAGCGGGACACGCTACAATGAGCAGTTCTTC
CDR3aa: CASSARTSGTRYNEQFF

j_gene: TRBJ2-1
d_gene: NA
abundance: NA
v_gene: TRBV6-1
CDR3nt: TGTGCCAGCAGTGACAGGGTGATCAATGAGCAGTTCTTC
CDR3aa: CASSDRVINEQFF

j_gene: TRBJ2-3
d_gene: TRBD2
abundance: NA
v_gene: TRBV6-1
CDR3nt: TGTGCCAGCAATCTAGCGGGGGTGCTTTCCACAGATACGCAGTATTTT
CDR3aa: CASNLAGVLSTDTQYF

j_gene: TRBJ2-7
d_gene: NA
abundance: few
v_gene: TRBV29-1
CDR3nt: TGCAGCGTCATACGGACGGGAACCTACGAGCAGTACTTC
CDR3aa: CSVIRTGTYEQYF

j_gene: TRBJ2-2
d_gene: NA
abundance: NA
v_gene: TRBV21-1
CDR3nt: TGTGCCAGCAGCATCGGACAGGGGGATATCACCGGGGAGCTGTTTTTT
CDR3aa: CASSIGQGDITGELFF

j_gene: TRBJ2-7
d_gene: TRBD1
abundance: NA
v_gene: TRBV20-1
CDR3nt: TGCAGTGCAATTCCCGGGACAGGGACATACGAGCAGTACTTC
CDR3aa: CSAIPGTGTYEQYF

j_gene: TRBJ1-6
d_gene: TRBD1
abundance: NA
v_gene: TRBV6-5
CDR3nt: TGTGCCAGCAGTTCCGGACAGGGAAGGTCACCCCTCCACTTT
CDR3aa: CASSSGQGRSPLHF

j_gene: TRBJ1-2
d_gene: TRBD1
abundance: NA
v_gene: TRBV3-1
CDR3nt: TGTGCCAGCAGCCAACCAGGACAGGGAGAATATGGCTACACCTTC
CDR3aa: CASSQPGQGEYGYTF

j_gene: TRBJ2-7
d_gene: NA
abundance: NA
v_gene: TRBV4-3
CDR3nt: TGCGCCAGCAGCCAAGATGGTAGCGAGATGCCCTACGAGCAGTACTTC
CDR3aa: CASSQDGSEMPYEQYF

j_gene: TRBJ2-2
d_gene: TRBD1
abundance: NA
v_gene: TRBV24-1
CDR3nt: TGTGCCACCAGTGCTACCGGGACAGGGTACACCGGGGAGCTGTTTTTT
CDR3aa: CATSATGTGYTGELFF

j_gene: TRBJ1-4
d_gene: TRBD1
abundance: few
v_gene: TRBV20-1
CDR3nt: TGCAGTGCTAGAGTCATGACAGGGGGCAATGAAAAACTGTTTTTT
CDR3aa: CSARVMTGGNEKLFF

j_gene: TRBJ2-4
d_gene: NA
abundance: NA
v_gene: TRBV7-2
CDR3nt: TGTGCCAGCAGCCCGGGTTTGGGTGGGAAAAACATTCAGTACTTC
CDR3aa: CASSPGLGGKNIQYF

j_gene: TRBJ2-1
d_gene: NA
abundance: few
v_gene: TRBV6-2/TRBV6-3
CDR3nt: TGTGCCAGCAGTTCCTCCCCGGGGGTATACGTCAATGAGCAGTTCTTC
CDR3aa: CASSSSPGVYVNEQFF

j_gene: TRBJ2-2
d_gene: NA
abundance: few
v_gene: TRBV2
CDR3nt: TGTGCCAGCAGGGGTAACCAACACGTCGGGGAGCTGTTTTTT
CDR3aa: CASRGNQHVGELFF

j_gene: TRBJ1-6
d_gene: TRBD1
abundance: few
v_gene: TRBV4-1
CDR3nt: TGCGCCAGCAGCCAAGCGGGACAGGGGGTTTCACCCCTCCACTTT
CDR3aa: CASSQAGQGVSPLHF

j_gene: TRBJ2-1
d_gene: NA
abundance: NA
v_gene: TRBV13
CDR3nt: TGTGCCAGCAGCTTTGGCAGAGAGCAGTTCTTC
CDR3aa: CASSFGREQFF

j_gene: TRBJ2-5
d_gene: TRBD2
abundance: NA
v_gene: TRBV5-1
CDR3nt: TGCGCCAGCAGCTTGGAGCCTAGCGGGGTGCGAGAGACCCAGTACTTC
CDR3aa: CASSLEPSGVRETQYF

j_gene: TRBJ2-1
d_gene: TRBD2
abundance: many
v_gene: TRBV6-2/TRBV6-3
CDR3nt: TGTGCCAGCACCGGGGGGGTGTCCTACAATGAGCAGTTCTTC
CDR3aa: CASTGGVSYNEQFF

j_gene: TRBJ2-3
d_gene: TRBD2
abundance: NA
v_gene: TRBV24-1
CDR3nt: TGTGCCACCCTTGAATCCCTAGCGGGGGACTCTAGCACAGATACGCAGTATTTT
CDR3aa: CATLESLAGDSSTDTQYF

j_gene: TRBJ2-2
d_gene: NA
abundance: few
v_gene: TRBV11-2
CDR3nt: TGTGCCAGCAGCTTGTTGTTAGGGATTCTAACTCCCGGGGAGCTGTTTTTT
CDR3aa: CASSLLLGILTPGELFF

j_gene: TRBJ2-4
d_gene: TRBD2
abundance: few
v_gene: TRBV4-2
CDR3nt: TGTGCCAGCAGCCAAGATAGGGCGGGAGGGCATTACTTC
CDR3aa: CASSQDRAGGHYF

j_gene: TRBJ2-5
d_gene: NA
abundance: NA
v_gene: TRBV7-9
CDR3nt: TGTGCCAGCAGCTTAGGTCGGGCCGACGGAGGGGAGACCCAGTACTTC
CDR3aa: CASSLGRADGGETQYF

j_gene: TRBJ2-1
d_gene: TRBD2
abundance: NA
v_gene: TRBV4-1
CDR3nt: TGCGCCAGCAGCCAAGACTGGACTAGCGGACTGTACAATGAGCAGTTCTTC
CDR3aa: CASSQDWTSGLYNEQFF

j_gene: TRBJ1-1
d_gene: NA
abundance: few
v_gene: TRBV28
CDR3nt: TGTGCCAGCAGTTTCGGGTTGAACACTGAAGCTTTCTTT
CDR3aa: CASSFGLNTEAFF

j_gene: TRBJ1-2
d_gene: TRBD1
abundance: many
v_gene: TRBV5-1
CDR3nt: TGCGCCAGCAGCTTGGAGGGACAGACCTATGGCTACACCTTC
CDR3aa: CASSLEGQTYGYTF

j_gene: TRBJ2-3
d_gene: TRBD1
abundance: NA
v_gene: TRBV15
CDR3nt: TGTGCCACCAGGACAGGGGGACAAGTCCACACAGATACGCAGTATTTT
CDR3aa: CATRTGGQVHTDTQYF